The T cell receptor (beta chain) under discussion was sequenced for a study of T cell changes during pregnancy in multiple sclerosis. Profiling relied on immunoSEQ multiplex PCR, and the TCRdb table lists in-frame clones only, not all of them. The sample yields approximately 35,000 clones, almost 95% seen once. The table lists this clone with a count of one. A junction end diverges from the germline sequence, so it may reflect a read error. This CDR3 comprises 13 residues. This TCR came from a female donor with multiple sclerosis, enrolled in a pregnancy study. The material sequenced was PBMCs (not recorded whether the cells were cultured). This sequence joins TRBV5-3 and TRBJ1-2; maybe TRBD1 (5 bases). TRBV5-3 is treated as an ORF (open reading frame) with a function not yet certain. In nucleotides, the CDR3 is TGTGCCAGCAGCTTAAGGGGACCCTATGGCTACACCTTC. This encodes CASSLRGPYGYTF.